This T cell receptor (beta chain) was observed in a study of neoadjuvant anti-PD-1 for oral cavity cancer. Points from the study as a whole: TCR analyses covered only a few patients per response group.

Repertoires were generated with immunoSEQ multiplex PCR, while TCRdb's copy carries only in-frame clones and drops some. Of about 68,000 clones listed, approximately 81% were seen once; the top ten hold nearly 3.5%. As for time point: after neoadjuvant nivolumab, at surgical resection. V lost 2 bases and J lost 3, with 15 bases in between. The CDR3 extends over 16 amino acids. CDR1 is SGHDT, CDR2 YYEEEE, per germline. A remark on this clone: What it recognizes is unknown.

The chain links TRBV5-6 to TRBJ1-5, with a possible D match to TRBD1 (6 bases). The receptor comes from a person between 35 and 79 years old with oral cavity squamous cell carcinoma. The specimen comprised PBMCs, sampled after nivolumab (anti-PD-1) treatment. CDR3 sequence reads: CASSFGGQQVNQPQHF. The CDR3 DNA follows: TGTGCCAGCAGCTTTGGGGGGCAGCAGGTCAATCAGCCCCAGCATTTT. Supplemented by reference TRBV5-6 and TRBJ1-5, the full variable domain reads DAGVTQSPTHLIKTRGQQVTLRCSPKSGHDTVSWYQQALGQGPQFIFQYYEEEERQRGNFPDRFSGHQFPNYSSELNVNALLLGDSALYLCASSFGGQQVNQPQHFGDGTRLSIL.